The 9 T cell receptor beta chains reported below all come from one sample, sequenced in a study of cytomegalovirus exposure and HLA in healthy donors. Assay: immunoSEQ multiplex PCR; the TCRdb copy retains only in-frame clones and omits some. Here the sample spans over 80,000 clones, around 84% being singletons. The source material was PBMCs. The receptors come from a man aged 18-30 years in good health and CMV-seropositive.

This clone has more than one count but fewer than ten. This sequence joins TRBV28 and TRBJ1-5; maybe TRBD1 (6 bases). Germline CDR1 and CDR2: MDHEN and SYDVKM. V was shortened by 6 bases and J by 5 bases, with 20 bases between the two germline ends. This CDR3 is built from 16 residues. The chain's CDR3 is CASSNPTGPPDQPQHF. The CDR3 DNA sequence: TGTGCCAGCAGCAACCCAACAGGGCCCCCCGATCAGCCCCAGCATTTT.

This chain uses TRBV29-1 with TRBJ2-6, with D hard to call. There are 15 residues in the CDR3. Germline CDR1 SQVTM, CDR2 ANQGSEA. Trimming cost V 0 bases and J 0 bases, with 6 bases left between them. The CDR3, as DNA: TGCAGCGTTGAAGATCGAGTCTCTGGGGCCAACGTCCTGACTTTC. Its translation: CSVEDRVSGANVLTF.

DNA of the CDR3: TGTGCCAGCAGCTCCATGGGCCGTTCCTCAGCGGCTTACGAGCAGTACTTC. Encoded protein: CASSSMGRSSAAYEQYF. The V gene is TRBV7-9, the J gene TRBJ2-7, with D perhaps matching TRBD2 (5 bases). The V and J ends lost 4 bases and 4 bases respectively, with 23 bases between them. The CDR3 is made up of 17 amino acids. Germline V gene sequence: CDR1 SEHNR, CDR2 FQNEAQ (reference sequence).

This clone was seen a handful of times. This sequence joins TRBV30 and TRBJ1-4, with 8 nucleotides matching TRBD1. V lost 5 bases to trimming and J lost 4 bases; unmatched junction nucleotides: 3. Germline V gene lookup returns CDR1 GTSNPN and CDR2 SVGIG (reference sequence). This CDR3 has 13 residues. The CDR3 protein is CAWSGQVNEKLFF. The CDR3 bases are TGTGCCTGGTCGGGACAGGTTAATGAAAAACTGTTTTTT.

The V gene is TRBV2, the J gene TRBJ1-1, with 12 nucleotides matching TRBD1. The CDR3 spans 16 residues. Germline trimming cut 2 bases from V and 5 bases from J; bases unmatched to any gene: 6. Looked up from germline, CDR1 is SNHLY and CDR2 is FYNNEI. The CDR3 DNA follows: TGTGCCAGCAGTGAATTGGGACAGGGGGCGAGAACTGAAGCTTTCTTT. Protein sequence: CASSELGQGARTEAFF.

V gene TRBV5-1 combines with J gene TRBJ1-1; no clear D. V dropped 3 bases and J dropped 7 bases, with 10 bases sitting between them. Germline values: CDR1 SGHRS, CDR2 YFSETQ. This CDR3 has 12 amino acids. CDR3 protein: CASSSNTNEAFF. The CDR3 DNA is TGCGCCAGCAGCTCGAACACAAATGAAGCTTTCTTT.

V and J are TRBV5-4 and TRBJ1-2; tentatively, D is TRBD1 (5 bases). This CDR3 is built from 14 residues. Germline CDR1 is SGHNT and CDR2 is YYREEE (reference sequence). The V end lost 1 base, the J end lost 8 bases, and 15 bases lay between the germline ends. In DNA, the CDR3 is TGTGCCAGCAGCTTGTGGGGGGACGGCTGGGGCTACACCTTC. This codes for CASSLWGDGWGYTF.

The chain is built from TRBV18 and TRBJ2-7; D is unresolved. V dropped 3 bases and J dropped 0 bases, with 12 bases sitting between them. CDR3 length: 15 amino acids. Per the germline V gene, CDR1 is KGHSH and CDR2 is LQKENI. CDR3 DNA sequence: TGTGCCAGCTCACCTCCCGCGAGGAGCTCCTACGAGCAGTACTTC. Its protein product is CASSPPARSSYEQYF. Full variable domain (outside the CDR3, taken from reference TRBV18 and TRBJ2-7): NAGVMQNPRHLVRRRGQEARLRCSPMKGHSHVYWYRQLPEEGLKFMVYLQKENIIDESGMPKERFSAEFPKEGPSILRIQQVVRGDSAAYFCASSPPARSSYEQYFGPGTRLTVT.

The chain is built from TRBV11-2 and TRBJ2-3; D is possibly TRBD2 (6 bases). Germline values: CDR1 SGHAT, CDR2 FQNNGV. The CDR3 is 15 residues long. V was trimmed by 3 bases and J by 2 bases, leaving 12 bases between them. The CDR3 sequence is CASSFERVNTDTQYF. The CDR3 DNA reads as TGTGCCAGCAGCTTTGAGCGGGTAAACACAGATACGCAGTATTTT.